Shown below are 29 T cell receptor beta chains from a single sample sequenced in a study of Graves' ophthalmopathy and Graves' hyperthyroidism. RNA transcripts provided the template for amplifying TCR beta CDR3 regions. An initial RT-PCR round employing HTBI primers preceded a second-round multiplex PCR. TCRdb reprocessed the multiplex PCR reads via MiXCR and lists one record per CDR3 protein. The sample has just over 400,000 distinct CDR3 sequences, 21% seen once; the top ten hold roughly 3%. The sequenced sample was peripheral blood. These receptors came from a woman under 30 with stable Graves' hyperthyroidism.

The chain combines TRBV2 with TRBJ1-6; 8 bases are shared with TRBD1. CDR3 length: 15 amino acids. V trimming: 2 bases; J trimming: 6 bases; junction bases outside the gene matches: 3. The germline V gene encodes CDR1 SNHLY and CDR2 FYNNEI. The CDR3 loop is CASSERDRGNSPLHF. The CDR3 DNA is TGTGCCAGCAGTGAAAGAGACAGGGGTAATTCACCCCTCCACTTT.

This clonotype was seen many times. The CDR3 is CASSSTGTGPYEQYF. The CDR3, as DNA: TGTGCCAGCAGTTCCACCGGGACAGGGCCATACGAGCAGTACTTC. V and J are TRBV28 and TRBJ2-7, with 9 nucleotides matching TRBD1. V lost 4 bases and J lost 4; bases outside the gene matches: 8. CDR1 and CDR2 from the germline V gene are MDHEN and SYDVKM. CDR3 length: 15 residues.

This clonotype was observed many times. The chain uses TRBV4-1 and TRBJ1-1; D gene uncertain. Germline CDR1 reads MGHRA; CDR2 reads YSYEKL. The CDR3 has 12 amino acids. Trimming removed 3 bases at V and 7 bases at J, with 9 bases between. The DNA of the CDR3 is TGCGCCAGCAGCCAGGCTGGGGATGAAGCTTTCTTT. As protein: CASSQAGDEAFF.

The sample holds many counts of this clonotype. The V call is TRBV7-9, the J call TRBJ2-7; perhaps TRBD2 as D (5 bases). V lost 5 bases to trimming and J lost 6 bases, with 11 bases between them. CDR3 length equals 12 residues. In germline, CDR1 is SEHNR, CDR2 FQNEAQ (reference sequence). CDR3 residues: CASSQERREQYF. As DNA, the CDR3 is TGTGCCAGCAGCCAAGAGCGGCGCGAGCAGTACTTC.

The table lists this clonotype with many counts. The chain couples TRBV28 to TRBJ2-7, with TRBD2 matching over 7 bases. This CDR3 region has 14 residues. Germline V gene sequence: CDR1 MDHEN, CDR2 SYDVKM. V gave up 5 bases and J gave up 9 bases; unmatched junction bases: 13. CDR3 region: CASSPSAGEAGQYF. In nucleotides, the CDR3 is TGTGCCAGCAGTCCCTCGGCGGGAGAGGCGGGGCAGTACTTC.

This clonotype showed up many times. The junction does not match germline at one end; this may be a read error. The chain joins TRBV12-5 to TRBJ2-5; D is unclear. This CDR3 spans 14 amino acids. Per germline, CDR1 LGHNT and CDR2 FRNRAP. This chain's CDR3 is CASGLGRAQGTQYF. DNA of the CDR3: TGTGCTAGTGGTTTGGGAAGAGCTCAAGGGACCCAGTACTTC. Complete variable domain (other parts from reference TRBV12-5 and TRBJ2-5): DARVTQTPRHKVTEMGQEVTMRCQPILGHNTVFWYRQTMMQGLELLAYFRNRAPLDDSGMPKDRFSAEMPDATLATLKIQPSEPRDSAVYFCASGLGRAQGTQYFGPGTRLLVL.

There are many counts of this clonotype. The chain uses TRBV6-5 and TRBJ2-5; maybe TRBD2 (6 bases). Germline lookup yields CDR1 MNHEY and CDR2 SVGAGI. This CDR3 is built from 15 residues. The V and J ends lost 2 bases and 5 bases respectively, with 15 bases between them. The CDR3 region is CASSYGGAGTETQYF. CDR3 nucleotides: TGTGCCAGCAGTTACGGTGGGGCAGGGACTGAGACCCAGTACTTC.

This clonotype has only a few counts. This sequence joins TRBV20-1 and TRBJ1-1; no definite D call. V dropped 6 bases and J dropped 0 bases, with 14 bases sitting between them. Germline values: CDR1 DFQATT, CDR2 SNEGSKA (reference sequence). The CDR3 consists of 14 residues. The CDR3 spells CSAPRGEMNTEAFF. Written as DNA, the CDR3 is TGCAGTGCACCCCGGGGAGAAATGAACACTGAAGCTTTCTTT.

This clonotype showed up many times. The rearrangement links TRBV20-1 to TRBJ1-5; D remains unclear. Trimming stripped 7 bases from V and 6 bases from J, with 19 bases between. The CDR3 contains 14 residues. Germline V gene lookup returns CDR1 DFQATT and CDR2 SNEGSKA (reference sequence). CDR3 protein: CSVLAVGEAQPQHF. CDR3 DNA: TGCAGTGTCCTGGCCGTCGGGGAGGCTCAGCCCCAGCATTTT.

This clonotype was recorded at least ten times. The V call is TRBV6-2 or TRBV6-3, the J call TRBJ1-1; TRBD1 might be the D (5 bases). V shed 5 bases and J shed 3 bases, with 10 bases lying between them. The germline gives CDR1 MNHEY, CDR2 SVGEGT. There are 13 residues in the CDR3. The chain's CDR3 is CASSARGYTEAFF. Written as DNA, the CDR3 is TGTGCCAGCAGTGCCCGGGGGTACACTGAAGCTTTCTTT.

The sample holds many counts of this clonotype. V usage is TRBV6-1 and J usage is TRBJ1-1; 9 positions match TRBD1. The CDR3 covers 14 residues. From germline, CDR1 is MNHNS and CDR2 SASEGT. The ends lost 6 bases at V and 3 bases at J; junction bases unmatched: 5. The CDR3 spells CASRGQGIDTEAFF. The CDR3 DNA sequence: TGTGCCAGCAGGGGACAGGGAATAGACACTGAAGCTTTCTTT.

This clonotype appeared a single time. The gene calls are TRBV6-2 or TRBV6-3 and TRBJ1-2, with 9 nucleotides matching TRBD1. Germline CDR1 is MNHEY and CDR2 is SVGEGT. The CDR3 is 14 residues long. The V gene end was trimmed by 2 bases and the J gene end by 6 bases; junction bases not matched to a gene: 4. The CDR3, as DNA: TGTGCCAGCAGTTACCAGGGACAGGGTGATGGCTACACCTTC. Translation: CASSYQGQGDGYTF.

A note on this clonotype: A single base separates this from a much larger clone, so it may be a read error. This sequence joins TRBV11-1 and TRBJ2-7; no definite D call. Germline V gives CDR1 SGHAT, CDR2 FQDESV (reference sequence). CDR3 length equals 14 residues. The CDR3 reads CSSSLVPDTYEQYF. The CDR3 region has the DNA TGTTCCAGCAGCTTAGTGCCAGACACCTACGAGCAGTACTTC.

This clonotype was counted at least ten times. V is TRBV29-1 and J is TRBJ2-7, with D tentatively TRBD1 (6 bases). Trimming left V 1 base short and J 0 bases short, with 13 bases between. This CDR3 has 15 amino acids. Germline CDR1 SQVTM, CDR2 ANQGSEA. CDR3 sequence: CSVEVGTLNSYEQYF. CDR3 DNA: TGCAGCGTTGAAGTAGGGACACTTAACTCCTACGAGCAGTACTTC.

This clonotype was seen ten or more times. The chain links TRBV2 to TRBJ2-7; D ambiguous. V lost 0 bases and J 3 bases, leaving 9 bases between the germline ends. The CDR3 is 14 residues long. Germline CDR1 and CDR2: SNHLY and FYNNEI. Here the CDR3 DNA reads TGTGCCAGCAGTGAAGCGCTTTGGAGCTACGAGCAGTACTTC. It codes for CASSEALWSYEQYF.

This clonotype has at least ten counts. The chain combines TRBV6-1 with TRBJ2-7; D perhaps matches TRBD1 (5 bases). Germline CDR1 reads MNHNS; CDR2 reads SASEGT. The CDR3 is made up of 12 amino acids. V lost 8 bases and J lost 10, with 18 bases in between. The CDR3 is CASGFGAERQYF. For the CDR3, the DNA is TGTGCCAGCGGCTTTGGGGCTGAGCGACAGTACTTC.

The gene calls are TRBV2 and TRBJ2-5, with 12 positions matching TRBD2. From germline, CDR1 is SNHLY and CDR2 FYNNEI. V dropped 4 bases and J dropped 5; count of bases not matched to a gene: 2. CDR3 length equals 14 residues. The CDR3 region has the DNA TGTGCCAGCAGTGGGACTAGCGGGGTTGAGACCCAGTACTTC. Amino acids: CASSGTSGVETQYF.

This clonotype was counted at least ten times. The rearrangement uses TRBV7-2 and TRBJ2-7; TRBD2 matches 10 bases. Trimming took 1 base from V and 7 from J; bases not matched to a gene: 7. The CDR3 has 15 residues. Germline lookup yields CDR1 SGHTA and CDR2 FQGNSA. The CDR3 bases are TGTGCCAGCAGCTTAGAGCTAGCGGGAGCGAGGGAGCAGTACTTC. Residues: CASSLELAGAREQYF. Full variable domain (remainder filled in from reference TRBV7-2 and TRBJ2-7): GAGVSQSPSNKVTEKGKDVELRCDPISGHTALYWYRQSLGQGLEFLIYFQGNSAPDKSGLPSDRFSAERTGGSVSTLTIQRTQQEDSAVYLCASSLELAGAREQYFGPGTRLTVT.

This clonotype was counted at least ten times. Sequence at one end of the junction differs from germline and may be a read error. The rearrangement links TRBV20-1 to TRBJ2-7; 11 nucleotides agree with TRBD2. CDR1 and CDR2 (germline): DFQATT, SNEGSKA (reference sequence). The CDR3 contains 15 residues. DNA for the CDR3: TGCAGTGCTACACTCAACCCCGCCGGGACTAGCGGCCACCACTTC. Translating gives CSATLNPAGTSGHHF.

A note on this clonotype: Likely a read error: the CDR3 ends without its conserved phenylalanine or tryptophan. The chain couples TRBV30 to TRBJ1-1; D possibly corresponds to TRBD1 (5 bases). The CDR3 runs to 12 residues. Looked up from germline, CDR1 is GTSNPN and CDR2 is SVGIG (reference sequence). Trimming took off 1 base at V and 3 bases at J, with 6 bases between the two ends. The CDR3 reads CAWSEGYTEAFV. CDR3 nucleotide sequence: TGTGCCTGGAGTGAGGGGTACACTGAAGCTTTCGTT.

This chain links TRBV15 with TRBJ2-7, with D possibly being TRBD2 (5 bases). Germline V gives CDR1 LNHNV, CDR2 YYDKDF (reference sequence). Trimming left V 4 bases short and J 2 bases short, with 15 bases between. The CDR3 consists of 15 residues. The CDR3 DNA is TGTGCCACCAGCACATGGACTGACCCTGCCTACGAGCAGTACTTC. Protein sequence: CATSTWTDPAYEQYF.

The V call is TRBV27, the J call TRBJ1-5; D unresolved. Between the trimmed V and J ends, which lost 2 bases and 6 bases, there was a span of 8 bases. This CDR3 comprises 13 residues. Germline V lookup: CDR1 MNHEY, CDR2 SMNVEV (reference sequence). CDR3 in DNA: TGTGCCAGCAGTTTAGGCAGGATTCAGCCCCAGCATTTT. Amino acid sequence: CASSLGRIQPQHF.

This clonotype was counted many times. The CDR3 coding sequence is TGTGCCAGCAGCTTAGATAAGCAGACGACCTACGAGCAGTACTTC. The encoded protein is CASSLDKQTTYEQYF. This chain uses TRBV11-2 with TRBJ2-7; no reliable D call. CDR3 length equals 15 residues. The germline gives CDR1 SGHAT, CDR2 FQNNGV. The V end was cut by 0 bases, the J end by 2 bases, with 11 bases between.

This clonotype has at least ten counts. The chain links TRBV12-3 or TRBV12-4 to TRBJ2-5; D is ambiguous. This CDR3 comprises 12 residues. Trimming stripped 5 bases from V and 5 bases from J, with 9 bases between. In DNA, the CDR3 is TGTGCCAGCAGTCCGGCCTTGGAGACCCAGTACTTC. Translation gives CASSPALETQYF.

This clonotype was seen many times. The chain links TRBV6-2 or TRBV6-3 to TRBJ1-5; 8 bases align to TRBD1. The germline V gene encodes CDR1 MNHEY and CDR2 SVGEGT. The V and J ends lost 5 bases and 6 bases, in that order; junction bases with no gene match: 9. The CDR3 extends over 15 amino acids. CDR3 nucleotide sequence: TGTGCCAGCAGTGCCCCAGGGGGCACTACTCAGCCCCAGCATTTT. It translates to CASSAPGGTTQPQHF.

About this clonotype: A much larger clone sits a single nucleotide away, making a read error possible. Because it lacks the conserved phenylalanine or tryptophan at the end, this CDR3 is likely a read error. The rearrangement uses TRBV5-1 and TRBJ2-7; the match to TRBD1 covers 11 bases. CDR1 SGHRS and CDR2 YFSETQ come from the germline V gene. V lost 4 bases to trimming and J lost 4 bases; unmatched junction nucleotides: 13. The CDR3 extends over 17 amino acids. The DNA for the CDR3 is TGCGCCAGCAGCGGCTGGACAGGGGGCGCGTCGGGATACGAGCAGTACCTC. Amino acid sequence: CASSGWTGGASGYEQYL.

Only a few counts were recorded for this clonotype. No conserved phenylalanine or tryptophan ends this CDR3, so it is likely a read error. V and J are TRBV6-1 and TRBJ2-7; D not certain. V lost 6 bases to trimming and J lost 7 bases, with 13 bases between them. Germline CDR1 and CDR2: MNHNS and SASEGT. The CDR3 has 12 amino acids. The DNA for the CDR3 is TGTGCCAGCAGCCCCCAAGGACGAGAGCAGTACTTG. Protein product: CASSPQGREQYL.

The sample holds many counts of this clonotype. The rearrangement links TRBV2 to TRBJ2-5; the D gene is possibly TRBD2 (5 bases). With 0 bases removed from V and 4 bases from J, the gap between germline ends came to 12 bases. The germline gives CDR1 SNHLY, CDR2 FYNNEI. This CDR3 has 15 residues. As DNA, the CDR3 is TGTGCCAGCAGTGAAGCAAATCTAGCTGGAGAGACCCAGTACTTC. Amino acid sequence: CASSEANLAGETQYF.

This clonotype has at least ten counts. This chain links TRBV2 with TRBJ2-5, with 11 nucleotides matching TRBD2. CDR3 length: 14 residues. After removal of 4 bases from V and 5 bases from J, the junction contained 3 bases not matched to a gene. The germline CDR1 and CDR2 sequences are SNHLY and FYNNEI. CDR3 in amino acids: CASSASGRSETQYF. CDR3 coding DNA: TGTGCCAGCAGTGCTAGCGGGAGGTCGGAGACCCAGTACTTC.